This T cell receptor beta chain was sequenced in a study of blood T cells in healthy people across ages. The ends were cut back, 6 bases at V and 1 base at J, with 15 bases in the middle. CDR3 size: 15 residues. Germline CDR1 MNHNY, CDR2 SVGAGI (reference sequence). Combining a sample-barcoded 5' primer with a J-beta primer mix, a second PCR ran for roughly 6 to 12 cycles. TCRdb reanalysed the 5' RACE reads using MiXCR and keeps one entry per CDR3 protein. The repertoire includes around 800,000 distinct CDR3 sequences, 25% to 30% of them detected once, and approximately 2.9% sits in the top ten. These data also formed part of another study, on T cells of mothers and their children.

The chain links TRBV6-6 to TRBJ1-1; D unclear. Sequenced: blood. The TCR sequence derives from a boy younger than 18 in good health. The CDR3 coding sequence is TGTGCCAGCAGACTCACACAGACGGGGAACACTGAAGCTTTCTTT. Residues: CASRLTQTGNTEAFF.